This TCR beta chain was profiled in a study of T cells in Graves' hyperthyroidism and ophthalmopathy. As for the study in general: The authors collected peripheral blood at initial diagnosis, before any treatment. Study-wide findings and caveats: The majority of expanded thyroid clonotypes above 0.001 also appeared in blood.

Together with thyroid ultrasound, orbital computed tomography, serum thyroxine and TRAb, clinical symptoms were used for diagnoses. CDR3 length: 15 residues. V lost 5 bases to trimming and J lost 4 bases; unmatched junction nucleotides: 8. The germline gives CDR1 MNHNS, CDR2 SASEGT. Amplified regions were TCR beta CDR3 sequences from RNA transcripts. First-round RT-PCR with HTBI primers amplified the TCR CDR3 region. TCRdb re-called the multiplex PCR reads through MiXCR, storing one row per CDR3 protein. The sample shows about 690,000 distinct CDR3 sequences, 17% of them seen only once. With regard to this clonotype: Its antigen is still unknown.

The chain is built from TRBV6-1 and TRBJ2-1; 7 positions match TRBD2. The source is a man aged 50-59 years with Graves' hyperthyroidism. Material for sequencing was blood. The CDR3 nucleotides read TGTGCCAGCAGTTTCCAGCGGGAAAATTACAATGAGCAGTTCTTC. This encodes CASSFQRENYNEQFF.